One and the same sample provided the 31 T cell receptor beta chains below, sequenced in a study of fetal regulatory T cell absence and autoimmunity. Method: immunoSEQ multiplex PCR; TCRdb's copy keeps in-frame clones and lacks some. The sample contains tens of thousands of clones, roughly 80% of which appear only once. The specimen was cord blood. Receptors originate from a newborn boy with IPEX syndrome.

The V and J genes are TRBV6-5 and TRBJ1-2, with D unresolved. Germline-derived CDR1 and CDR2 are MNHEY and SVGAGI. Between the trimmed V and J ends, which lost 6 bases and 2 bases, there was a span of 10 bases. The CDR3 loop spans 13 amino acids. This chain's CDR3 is CASSVGKNYGYTF. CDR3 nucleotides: TGTGCCAGCAGCGTGGGGAAGAACTATGGCTACACCTTC.

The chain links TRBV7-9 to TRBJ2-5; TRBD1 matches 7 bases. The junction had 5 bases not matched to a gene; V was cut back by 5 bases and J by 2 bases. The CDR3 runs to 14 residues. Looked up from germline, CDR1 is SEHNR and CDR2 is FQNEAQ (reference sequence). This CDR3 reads CASSAPRGQETQYF. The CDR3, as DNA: TGTGCCAGCAGCGCCCCCAGGGGGCAAGAGACCCAGTACTTC.

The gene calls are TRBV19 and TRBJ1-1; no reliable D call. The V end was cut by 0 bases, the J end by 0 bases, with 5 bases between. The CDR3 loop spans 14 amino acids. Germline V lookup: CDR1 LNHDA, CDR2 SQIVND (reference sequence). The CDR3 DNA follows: TGTGCCAGTAGTATAGAGGGAATGAACACTGAAGCTTTCTTT. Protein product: CASSIEGMNTEAFF.

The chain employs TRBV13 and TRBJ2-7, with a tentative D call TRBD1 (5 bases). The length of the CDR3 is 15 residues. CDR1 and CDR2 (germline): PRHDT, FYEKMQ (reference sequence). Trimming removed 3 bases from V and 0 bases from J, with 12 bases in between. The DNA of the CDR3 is TGTGCCAGCAGCTTCACAGGAGACCCCTCCTACGAGCAGTACTTC. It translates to CASSFTGDPSYEQYF.

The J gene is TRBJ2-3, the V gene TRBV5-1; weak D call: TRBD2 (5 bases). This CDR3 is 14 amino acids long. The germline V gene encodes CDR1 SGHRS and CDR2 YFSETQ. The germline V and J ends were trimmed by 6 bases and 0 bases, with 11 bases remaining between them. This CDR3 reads CASKRGTSTDTQYF. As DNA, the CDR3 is TGCGCCAGCAAACGGGGAACTAGCACAGATACGCAGTATTTT.

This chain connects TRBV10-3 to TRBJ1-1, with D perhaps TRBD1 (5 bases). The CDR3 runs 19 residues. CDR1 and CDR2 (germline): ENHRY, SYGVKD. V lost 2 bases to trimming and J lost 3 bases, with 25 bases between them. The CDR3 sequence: CAISERTPETPKGDTEAFF. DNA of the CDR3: TGTGCCATCAGTGAGAGGACGCCCGAGACCCCCAAAGGGGACACTGAAGCTTTCTTT.

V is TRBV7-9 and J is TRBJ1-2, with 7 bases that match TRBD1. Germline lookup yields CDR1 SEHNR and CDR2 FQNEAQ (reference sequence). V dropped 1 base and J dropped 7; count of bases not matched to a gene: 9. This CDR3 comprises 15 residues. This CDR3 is CASSLGQGGFSGYTF. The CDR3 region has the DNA TGTGCCAGCAGCTTAGGTCAGGGGGGTTTTTCTGGCTACACCTTC. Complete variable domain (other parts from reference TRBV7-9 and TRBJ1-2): DTGVSQNPRHKITKRGQNVTFRCDPISEHNRLYWYRQTLGQGPEFLTYFQNEAQLEKSRLLSDRFSAERPKGSFSTLEIQRTEQGDSAMYLCASSLGQGGFSGYTFGSGTRLTVV.

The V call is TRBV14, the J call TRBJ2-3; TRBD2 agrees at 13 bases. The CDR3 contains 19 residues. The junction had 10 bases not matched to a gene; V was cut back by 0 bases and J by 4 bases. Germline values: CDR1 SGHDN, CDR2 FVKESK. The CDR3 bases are TGTGCCAGCAGCCAAGATAACCCCGGACTAGCGGGAGTGTCAGATACGCAGTATTTT. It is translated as CASSQDNPGLAGVSDTQYF.

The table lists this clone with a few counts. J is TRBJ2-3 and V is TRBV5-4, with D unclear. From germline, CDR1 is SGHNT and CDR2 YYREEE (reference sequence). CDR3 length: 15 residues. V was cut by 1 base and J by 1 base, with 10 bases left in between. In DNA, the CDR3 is TGTGCCAGCAGCTTGACTACAGACGGCACAGATACGCAGTATTTT. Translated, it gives CASSLTTDGTDTQYF.

Written as DNA, the CDR3 is TGTGCCAGCTCCCCCCGGGCGGGAGAGACCCAGTACTTC. The encoded protein is CASSPRAGETQYF. The gene calls are TRBV6-4 and TRBJ2-5, with D perhaps TRBD2 (5 bases). V was trimmed by 8 bases and J by 4 bases, leaving 14 bases between them. CDR3 length equals 13 residues. From germline, CDR1 is MRHNA and CDR2 SNTAGT.

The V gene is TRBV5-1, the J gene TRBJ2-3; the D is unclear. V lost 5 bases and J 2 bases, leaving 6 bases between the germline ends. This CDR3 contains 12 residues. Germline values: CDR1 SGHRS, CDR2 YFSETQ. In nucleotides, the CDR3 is TGCGCCAGCAGACAGATCACAGATACGCAGTATTTT. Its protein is CASRQITDTQYF.

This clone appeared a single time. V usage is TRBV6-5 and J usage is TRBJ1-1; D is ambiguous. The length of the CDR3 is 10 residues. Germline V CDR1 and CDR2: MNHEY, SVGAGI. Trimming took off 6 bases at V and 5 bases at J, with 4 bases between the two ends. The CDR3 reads CASRGTEAFF. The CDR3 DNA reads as TGTGCCAGCAGGGGGACTGAAGCTTTCTTT.

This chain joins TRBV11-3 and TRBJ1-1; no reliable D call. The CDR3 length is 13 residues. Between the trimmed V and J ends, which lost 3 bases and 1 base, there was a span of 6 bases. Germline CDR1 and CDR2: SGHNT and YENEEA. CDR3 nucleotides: TGTGCCAGCAGCTTTGCAGGGAACACTGAAGCTTTCTTT. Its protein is CASSFAGNTEAFF.

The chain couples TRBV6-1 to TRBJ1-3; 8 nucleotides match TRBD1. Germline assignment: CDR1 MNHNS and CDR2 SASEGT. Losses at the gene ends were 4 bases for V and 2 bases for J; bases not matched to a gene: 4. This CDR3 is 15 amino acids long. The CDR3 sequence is CASSGQGNPGNTIYF. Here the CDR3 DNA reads TGTGCCAGCAGTGGACAGGGGAACCCTGGAAACACCATATATTTT.

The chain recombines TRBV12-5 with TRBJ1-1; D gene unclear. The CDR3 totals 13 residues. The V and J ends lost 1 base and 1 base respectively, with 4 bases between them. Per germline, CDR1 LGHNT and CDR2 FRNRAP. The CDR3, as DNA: TGTGCTAGTGGTTTGGGACAGAACACTGAAGCTTTCTTT. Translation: CASGLGQNTEAFF.

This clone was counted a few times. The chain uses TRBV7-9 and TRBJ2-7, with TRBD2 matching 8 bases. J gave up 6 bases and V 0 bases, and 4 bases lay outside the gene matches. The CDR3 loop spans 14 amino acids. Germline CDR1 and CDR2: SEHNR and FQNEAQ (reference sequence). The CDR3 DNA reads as TGTGCCAGCAGCTTAGCAGGTAGCGGGGTCGAGCAGTACTTC. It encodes CASSLAGSGVEQYF.

The CDR3 DNA is TGTGCCAGCAGCGAGGGGACAGAAAACACTGAAGCTTTCTTT. Protein sequence: CASSEGTENTEAFF. The rearrangement links TRBV5-6 to TRBJ1-1; TRBD1 agrees at 7 bases. With V trimmed by 4 bases and J by 2 bases, 5 bases remained unmatched. Germline values: CDR1 SGHDT, CDR2 YYEEEE. This CDR3 spans 14 amino acids.

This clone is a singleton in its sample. The CDR3 coding sequence is TGTGCCTGGGACTCTTTAGGACAGGGGGCCACTGAAGCTTTCTTT. Its translation: CAWDSLGQGATEAFF. The rearrangement joins TRBV30 to TRBJ1-1, with 11 bases identical to TRBD1. CDR1 and CDR2 (germline): GTSNPN, SVGIG (reference sequence). The CDR3 length is 15 residues. V was pared by 5 bases and J by 4 bases, with 9 bases of the junction left unmatched.

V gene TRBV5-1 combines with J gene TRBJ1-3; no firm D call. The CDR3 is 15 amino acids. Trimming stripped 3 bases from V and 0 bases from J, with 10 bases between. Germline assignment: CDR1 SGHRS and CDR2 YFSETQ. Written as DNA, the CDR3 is TGCGCCAGCAGCTCATCGACGGACTCTGGAAACACCATATATTTT. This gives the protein CASSSSTDSGNTIYF.

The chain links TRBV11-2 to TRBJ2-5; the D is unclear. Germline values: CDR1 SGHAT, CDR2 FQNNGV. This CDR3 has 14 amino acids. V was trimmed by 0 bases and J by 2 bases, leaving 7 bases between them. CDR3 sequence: CASSLDWWQETQYF. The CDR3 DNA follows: TGTGCCAGCAGCTTAGATTGGTGGCAAGAGACCCAGTACTTC.

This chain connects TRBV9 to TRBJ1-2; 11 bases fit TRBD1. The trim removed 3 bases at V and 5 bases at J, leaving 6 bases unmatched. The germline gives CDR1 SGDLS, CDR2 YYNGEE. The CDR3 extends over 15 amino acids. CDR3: CASSETGTGGYGYTF. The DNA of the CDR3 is TGTGCCAGCAGCGAAACCGGGACAGGGGGGTATGGCTACACCTTC.

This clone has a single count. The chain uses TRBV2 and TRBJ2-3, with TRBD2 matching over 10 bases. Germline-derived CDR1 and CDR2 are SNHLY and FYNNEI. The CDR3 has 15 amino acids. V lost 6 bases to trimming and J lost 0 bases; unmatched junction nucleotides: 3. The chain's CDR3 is CASSGTSASTDTQYF. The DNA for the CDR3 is TGTGCCAGCAGCGGGACTAGCGCGAGCACAGATACGCAGTATTTT.

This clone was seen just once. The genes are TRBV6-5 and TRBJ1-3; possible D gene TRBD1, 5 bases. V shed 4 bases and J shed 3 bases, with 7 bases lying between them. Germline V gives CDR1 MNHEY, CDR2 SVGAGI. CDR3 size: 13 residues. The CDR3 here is CASSLQGGNTIYF. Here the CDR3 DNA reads TGTGCCAGCAGTTTGCAGGGTGGAAACACCATATATTTT.

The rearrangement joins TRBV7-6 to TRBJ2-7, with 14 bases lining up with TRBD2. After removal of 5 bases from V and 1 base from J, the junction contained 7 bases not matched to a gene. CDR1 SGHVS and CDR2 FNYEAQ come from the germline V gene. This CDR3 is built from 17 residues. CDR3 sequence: CASSRGLAGGGSYEQYF. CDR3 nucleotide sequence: TGTGCCAGCAGCCGAGGACTAGCGGGAGGAGGTTCCTACGAGCAGTACTTC.

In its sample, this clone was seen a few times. As DNA, the CDR3 is TGTGCCATCAGTGATCGGGCCAGGACCGGGGAGCTGTTTTTT. It yields the protein CAISDRARTGELFF. This chain connects TRBV10-3 to TRBJ2-2; D is unresolved. The CDR3 length is 14 residues. Germline CDR1 reads ENHRY; CDR2 reads SYGVKD. The ends were cut back, 3 bases at V and 5 bases at J, with 10 bases in the middle.

The CDR3 DNA follows: TGTGCCAGCAGCTTGGATGCGGGAGGGTACCAAGAGACCCAGTACTTC. Translation gives CASSLDAGGYQETQYF. This chain connects TRBV5-4 to TRBJ2-5; 9 bases map to TRBD2. The V gene's germline CDR1 is SGHNT and CDR2 YYREEE (reference sequence). Trimming at V came to 0 bases and at J to 0 bases, leaving 3 bases not matched to a gene. The CDR3 has 16 residues.

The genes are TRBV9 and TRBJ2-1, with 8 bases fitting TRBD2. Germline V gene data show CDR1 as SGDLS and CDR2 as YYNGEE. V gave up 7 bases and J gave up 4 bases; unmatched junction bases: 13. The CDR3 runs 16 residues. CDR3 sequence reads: CASSGTGGDFYNEQFF. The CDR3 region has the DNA TGTGCCAGCTCCGGGACCGGGGGGGATTTTTACAATGAGCAGTTCTTC.

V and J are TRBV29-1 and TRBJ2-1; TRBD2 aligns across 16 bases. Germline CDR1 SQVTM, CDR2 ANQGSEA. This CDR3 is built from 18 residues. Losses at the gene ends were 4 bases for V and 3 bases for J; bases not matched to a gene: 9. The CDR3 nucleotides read TGCAGCGTTGGCGCCGGGACTAGCGGGAGGGCCCTCTACAATGAGCAGTTCTTC. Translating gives CSVGAGTSGRALYNEQFF.

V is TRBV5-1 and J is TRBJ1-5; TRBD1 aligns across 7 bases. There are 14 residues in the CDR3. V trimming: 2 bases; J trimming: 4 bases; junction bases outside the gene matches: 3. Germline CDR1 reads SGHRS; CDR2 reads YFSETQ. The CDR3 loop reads CASSFGTENQPQHF. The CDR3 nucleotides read TGCGCCAGCAGCTTCGGGACAGAAAATCAGCCCCAGCATTTT.

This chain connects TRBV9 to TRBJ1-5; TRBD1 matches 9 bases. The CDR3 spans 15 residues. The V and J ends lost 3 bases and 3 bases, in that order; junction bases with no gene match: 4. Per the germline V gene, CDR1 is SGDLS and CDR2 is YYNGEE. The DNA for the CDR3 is TGTGCCAGCAGCGCGGGACAGGGTCTCAATCAGCCCCAGCATTTT. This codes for CASSAGQGLNQPQHF.

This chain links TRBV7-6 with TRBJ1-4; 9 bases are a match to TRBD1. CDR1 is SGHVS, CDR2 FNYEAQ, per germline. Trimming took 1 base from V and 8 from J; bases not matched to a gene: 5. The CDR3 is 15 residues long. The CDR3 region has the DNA TGTGCCAGCAGCTTAGGGGGACAGGGAAGAGAAAAACTGTTTTTT. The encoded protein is CASSLGGQGREKLFF.